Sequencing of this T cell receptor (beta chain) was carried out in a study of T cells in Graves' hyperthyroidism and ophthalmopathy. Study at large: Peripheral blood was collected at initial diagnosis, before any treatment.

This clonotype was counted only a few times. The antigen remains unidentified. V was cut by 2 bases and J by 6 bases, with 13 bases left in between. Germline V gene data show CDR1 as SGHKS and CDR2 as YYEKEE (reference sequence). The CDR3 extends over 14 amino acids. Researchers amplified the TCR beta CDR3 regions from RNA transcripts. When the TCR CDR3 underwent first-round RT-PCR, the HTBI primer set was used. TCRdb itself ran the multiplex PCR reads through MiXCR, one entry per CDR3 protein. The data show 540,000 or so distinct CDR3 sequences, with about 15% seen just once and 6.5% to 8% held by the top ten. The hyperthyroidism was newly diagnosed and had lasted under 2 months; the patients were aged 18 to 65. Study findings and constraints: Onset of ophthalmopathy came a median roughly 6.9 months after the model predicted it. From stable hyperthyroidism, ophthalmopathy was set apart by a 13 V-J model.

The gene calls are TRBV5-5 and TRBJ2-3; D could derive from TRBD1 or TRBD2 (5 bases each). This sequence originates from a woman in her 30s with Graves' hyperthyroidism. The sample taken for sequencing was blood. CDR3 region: CASSFSGTSDTQYF. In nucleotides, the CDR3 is TGTGCCAGCAGCTTCTCCGGGACCTCGGATACGCAGTATTTT.